Sequencing of this T cell receptor (beta chain) was carried out in a study of T cells in women clearing cervical HPV infection. TCRdb's table, derived via immunoSEQ multiplex PCR, lists solely in-frame clones and lacks some. The ten top clones account for 3.5% to 4%, within a sample of about 25,000 clones. V was trimmed by 5 bases and J by 0 bases, leaving 13 bases between them. Germline values: CDR1 SGHTA, CDR2 FQGNSA. This CDR3 region has 15 residues. A word on this clone: Its specificity is unknown. The read terminates 3 residues before the CDR3 end, so the remaining end is supplied by the germline J gene.

Study findings and constraints: Cases carried less TRBV6-7 than controls: approximately 0.1% versus 0.16%. CIN3+ cases had significantly higher TCR repertoire richness than controls, but evenness did not differ.

The chain couples TRBV7-2 to TRBJ1-1; D remains unclear. Sequenced: blood buffy coat. This TCR was sampled from a woman between 18 and 75 years old with a cervical HPV16 infection that either progressed to CIN3+ or cleared (not recorded which). The CDR3 here is CASSGASTMNTEAFF. The sequenced part of the CDR3 DNA is TGTGCCAGCAGCGGCGCCTCGACAATGAACACTGAA.